The clone carrying this T cell receptor (beta chain) was seen at least ten times. Its antigen is not identified. The data derive from a study of response to subunit inactivated influenza vaccine. Broader study findings: The study's authors posited that every seasonal influenza vaccination enlists few new T cells.

MiXCR, run by TCRdb on the RT-PCR reads, gives a single entry per CDR3 protein. In the table there are roughly 630,000 distinct CDR3 sequences, 12% to 15% of which are singletons. The V end lost 0 bases, the J end lost 5 bases, and 8 bases lay between the germline ends. Germline loops: CDR1 SGHTA, CDR2 FQGNSA. This CDR3 has 14 residues. Specimen: PBMCs from blood, collected around 14 days before vaccination. V is TRBV7-2 and J is TRBJ2-1; a possible D gene is TRBD2 (5 bases). The clonotype originates from a man aged 45-60 years who received an inactivated influenza vaccine. For the CDR3, the DNA is TGTGCCAGCAGCTTAGCGTCGCGGGACAATGAGCAGTTCTTC. Translating it yields CASSLASRDNEQFF.